The rows below give T cell receptor beta chains drawn from one sample of a study of human T cells and chemical hapten exposure. TCRdb analysed the reads with MiXCR anew, one entry per CDR3 protein. The repertoire includes 100,000 to 150,000 distinct CDR3 sequences, 6.5% to 10% of them detected once, and 1.1% to 1.5% sits in the top ten. The specimen was whole blood. These TCRs come from a human donor in good health. Some clones in this sample may be carry-over from other donors' samples. Each CDR3 is given with its conserved first and last residue. The order of the fields is clone size, J gene, V gene, D gene, CDR3 DNA, CDR3 protein. A D gene is named only where the DNA matches it firmly. Size is stated for part of the rows, as once, few or many counts, or as a class when the clone is expanded.

many,TRBJ1-1,TRBV12-3/TRBV12-4,-,TGTGCCAGCAGTCCTCCGACAGCTTTGAACACTGAAGCTTTCTTT,CASSPPTALNTEAFF
-,TRBJ2-7,TRBV13,TRBD1,TGTGCCAGCAGCATTGGGGACAGCTACGAGCAGTACTTC,CASSIGDSYEQYF
few,TRBJ2-5,TRBV10-3,-,TGTGCCATCAGTGGGGAAGAGGGGAGGGAGACCCAGTACTTC,CAISGEEGRETQYF
-,TRBJ2-3,TRBV7-9,TRBD2,TGTGCCAGCAGCGTGGGTCTACTAGCGGACCGGAAGGATACGCAGTATTTT,CASSVGLLADRKDTQYF
few,TRBJ1-3,TRBV4-1,-,TGCGCCAGCAGCCAAGATCCAGGGCTAGGGGTTGGAAACACCATATATTTT,CASSQDPGLGVGNTIYF
few,TRBJ2-7,TRBV18,TRBD2,TGTGCCAGCTCACCATTAGCGGGGGGCTCCTACGAGCAGTACTTC,CASSPLAGGSYEQYF
few,TRBJ2-7,TRBV2,-,TGTGCCAGCAGGTTCAGGGGAAGAAGTTTGGACGAGCAGTACTTT,CASRFRGRSLDEQYF
-,TRBJ2-7,TRBV5-4,-,TGTGCCAGCAGCTTGGACGATTCCTACGAGCAGTACTTC,CASSLDDSYEQYF
many,TRBJ2-4,TRBV12-3/TRBV12-4,TRBD1,TGTGCCAGCAGTGACCCCGACAGGGATAGTCGAAACATTCAGTACTTC,CASSDPDRDSRNIQYF
many,TRBJ1-1,TRBV29-1,-,TGCAGCGTTGAAGGGTCTCTCAGGGGTGGCACTGAAGCTTTCTTT,CSVEGSLRGGTEAFF
many,TRBJ1-1,TRBV6-5,-,TGTGCCAGCAGCACAACTGGGACTGAAGCTTTCTTT,CASSTTGTEAFF
-,TRBJ2-2,TRBV5-1,-,TGCGCCAGCAGCTTCGACACTCCGAACACCGGGGAGCTGTTTTTT,CASSFDTPNTGELFF
many,TRBJ1-4,TRBV6-5,TRBD1,TGTGCCAGCAGTTACTCTGGGACAGAGGGTGAAAAACTGTTTTTT,CASSYSGTEGEKLFF
-,TRBJ1-5,TRBV5-1,-,TGCGCCAGCAGCTTGGAAGGGGCCGACAATCAGCCCCAGCATTTT,CASSLEGADNQPQHF
few,TRBJ1-2,TRBV28,-,TGTGCCAGCAGTTTTTTTAACAGGGCGTCGGACTATGGCTACACCTTC,CASSFFNRASDYGYTF
many,TRBJ2-7,TRBV6-1,TRBD1,TGTGCCAGCAGTGAAGCGACAGGGGGCTCCTACGAGCAGTACTTC,CASSEATGGSYEQYF
many,TRBJ2-7,TRBV20-1,-,TGCAGTGCTAGAGAGTCCCTATCCACCTACGAGCAGTACTTC,CSARESLSTYEQYF
many,TRBJ1-5,TRBV11-2,-,TGTGCCAGCAGCTTAGAAGGTGGCAGAGACAATCAGCCCCAGCATTTT,CASSLEGGRDNQPQHF
few,TRBJ2-5,TRBV7-9,-,TGTGCCAGCAGCTTAGTTCTCGAGACCCAGTACTTC,CASSLVLETQYF
many,TRBJ2-7,TRBV7-6,TRBD1,TGTGCCAGCAGCCCAGCCGGGACAGGAACCCCCGAGCAGTACTTC,CASSPAGTGTPEQYF
-,TRBJ1-6,TRBV7-2,-,TGTGCCAGCAGCTTAGGTTGGGGGGCGTCCTATAATTCACCCCTCCACTTT,CASSLGWGASYNSPLHF
-,TRBJ1-1,TRBV5-1,-,TGCGCCAGCAGCTTCAGGCAGGGGCTGGGAGAAGCTTTCTTT,CASSFRQGLGEAFF
many,TRBJ1-2,TRBV12-3/TRBV12-4,-,TGTGCCAGCGGATGGCAGGGCGGTGGCTACACCTTC,CASGWQGGGYTF
many,TRBJ1-1,TRBV3-1,-,TGTGCCAGCAGCCAAGGGCTGGGGAACACTGAAGCTTTCTTT,CASSQGLGNTEAFF
few,TRBJ1-1,TRBV10-3,-,TGTGCCATCACTGGGACCCCTGACACTGAAGCTTTCTTT,CAITGTPDTEAFF
many,TRBJ1-1,TRBV2,-,TGTGCCAGCAGTCCACAGGGCGTCGGCACTGAAGCTTTCTTT,CASSPQGVGTEAFF